Given below is one TCR beta chain in context. The target antigen is unknown. This sample is drawn from a study of cytomegalovirus exposure and HLA in healthy donors. Whole-study findings and limits: The investigators catalogued 164 TCR beta chains as cytomegalovirus-associated. The majority of TCR sequences were rare, yet some public TCRs appeared in many donors.

Sequencing was performed with immunoSEQ multiplex PCR; in TCRdb, only in-frame clones are kept and a portion is missing. The data contain 75,000 to 90,000 clones, about 96% of them singletons. Trimming removed 1 base from V and 6 bases from J, with 12 bases in between. Germline values: CDR1 GTSNPN, CDR2 SVGIG (reference sequence). This CDR3 comprises 13 residues. The sequenced material came from PBMCs. The source is a man aged 18-30 years in good health and CMV-seropositive. The rearrangement links TRBV30 to TRBJ2-5, with a possible D match to TRBD1 (5 bases). CDR3 loop: CAWSGGPLKTQYF. CDR3 nucleotides: TGTGCCTGGAGTGGGGGCCCACTAAAGACCCAGTACTTC.